A single sample is the source of the 21 T cell receptor beta chains below, sequenced in a study of T cell responses to AZD1222 COVID-19 vaccine. Libraries were prepared by immunoSEQ multiplex PCR; TCRdb keeps only in-frame clonotypes and omits some of them. The table shows 150,000 to 250,000 clones, with under 95% occurring only once. The material sequenced was peripheral blood, taken 28 days after the second AZD1222 dose. Receptors originate from an adult who received the AZD1222 COVID-19 vaccine.

The J gene is TRBJ1-2, the V gene TRBV3-1 (or the pseudogene TRBV3-2); D is unresolved. Germline loops: CDR1 LGHDT, CDR2 YNNKEL (reference sequence). Trimming cost V 1 base and J 0 bases, with 9 bases left between them. The length of the CDR3 is 15 residues. The CDR3 reads CASSQGPDSNYGYTF. The CDR3 region has the DNA TGTGCCAGCAGCCAAGGCCCCGATTCTAACTATGGCTACACCTTC.

The V and J genes are TRBV28 and TRBJ1-5; D possibly corresponds to TRBD1 (5 bases). This CDR3 has 14 amino acids. V dropped 6 bases and J dropped 3 bases, with 12 bases sitting between them. The germline gives CDR1 MDHEN, CDR2 SYDVKM. CDR3 sequence (DNA): TGTGCCAGCAGCCCGGACAAGGTCAATCAGCCCCAGCATTTT. The encoded protein is CASSPDKVNQPQHF.

The chain uses TRBV11-2 and TRBJ2-7, with D perhaps matching TRBD1 or TRBD2 (5 bases each). Trimming left V 5 bases short and J 6 bases short, with 14 bases between. From germline, CDR1 is SGHAT and CDR2 FQNNGV. The CDR3 extends over 13 amino acids. CDR3 sequence reads: CASSGTRAGEQYF. The DNA of the CDR3 is TGTGCCAGCAGCGGAACCAGGGCGGGCGAGCAGTACTTC.

This clone has just a few counts. CDR3 amino acids: CASSAPGQGALRYGYTF. The DNA of the CDR3 is TGTGCCAGCAGTGCTCCGGGACAGGGGGCGTTGCGCTATGGCTACACCTTC. The chain recombines TRBV6-2 or TRBV6-3 with TRBJ1-2; 12 bases align to TRBD1. The ends lost 5 bases at V and 4 bases at J; junction bases unmatched: 11. Germline V gene data show CDR1 as MNHEY and CDR2 as SVGEGT. This CDR3 contains 17 residues.

J is TRBJ1-5 and V is TRBV27; D unclear. The V end lost 3 bases, the J end lost 7 bases, and 10 bases lay between the germline ends. This CDR3 has 13 amino acids. Per germline, CDR1 MNHEY and CDR2 SMNVEV (reference sequence). The CDR3 nucleotides are TGTGCCAGCAGTTTGTGGAGGGCGCAGCCCCAGCATTTT. This gives the protein CASSLWRAQPQHF.

This sequence joins TRBV15 and TRBJ2-1; 8 nucleotides line up with TRBD1. CDR1 and CDR2 from the germline V gene are LNHNV and YYDKDF (reference sequence). CDR3 length: 17 residues. J was trimmed by 8 bases and V by 2 bases; bases with no gene match: 14. The DNA for the CDR3 is TGTGCCACCAGCAGACCTCTCAGGGGGCGGGCATTGGATGAGCAGTTCTTC. It translates to CATSRPLRGRALDEQFF.

This clone was seen only once. V usage is TRBV27 and J usage is TRBJ1-5; D is uncertain. Germline-derived CDR1 and CDR2 are MNHEY and SMNVEV (reference sequence). There are 10 residues in the CDR3. V gave up 11 bases and J gave up 5 bases, with 7 bases separating them. CDR3 residues: CAAGDQPQHF. For the CDR3, the DNA is TGTGCCGCCGGAGATCAGCCCCAGCATTTT.

This CDR3 reads CASSSPYEQYF. The DNA of the CDR3 is TGTGCCAGCAGTTCCCCCTACGAGCAGTACTTC. V is TRBV28 and J is TRBJ2-7; D is undetermined. V lost 4 bases and J lost 2, with 3 bases in between. Germline V gene sequence: CDR1 MDHEN, CDR2 SYDVKM. CDR3 size: 11 residues.

The chain couples TRBV2 to TRBJ1-5; D uncertain. The CDR3 contains 12 residues. In germline, CDR1 is SNHLY, CDR2 FYNNEI. V shed 4 bases and J shed 8 bases, with 9 bases lying between them. CDR3 DNA sequence: TGTGCCAGCAGTGTGGCAATGGAGCCCCAGCATTTT. Amino acids: CASSVAMEPQHF.

The chain combines TRBV12-5 with TRBJ1-1, with no clear D. Germline-derived CDR1 and CDR2 are LGHNT and FRNRAP. The CDR3 is made up of 14 amino acids. V lost 4 bases and J 1 base, leaving 10 bases between the germline ends. For the CDR3, the DNA is TGTGCTAGTGGTTCGACGGCGGCGAACACTGAAGCTTTCTTT. It encodes CASGSTAANTEAFF.

This chain uses TRBV4-3 with TRBJ2-3; D unresolved. Trimming left V 1 base short and J 2 bases short, with 7 bases between. The CDR3 extends over 14 amino acids. CDR1 and CDR2 from the germline V gene are LGHNA and YSLEER. CDR3 bases: TGCGCCAGCAGCCAAGGATACAACACAGATACGCAGTATTTT. Translation gives CASSQGYNTDTQYF.

As regards this clone: Its ends do not fully match the called genes, so a read error is possible. The genes are TRBV11-2 and TRBJ1-1, with D unresolved. Germline V gene data show CDR1 as SGHAT and CDR2 as FQNNGV. CDR3 length: 15 amino acids. DNA for the CDR3: TGTGCCAGCAGCCTAGATTCGGGAGGCTGGGCTGAAGCTTTCTTT. This gives the protein CASSLDSGGWAEAFF.

About this clone itself: Other DNA sequences from this sample encode an identical CDR3 as well. This chain connects TRBV5-4 to TRBJ2-5; D is uncertain. CDR1 and CDR2 (germline): SGHNT, YYREEE (reference sequence). The CDR3 has 11 amino acids. Deletions cut 2 bases from V and 4 bases from J, with 3 bases between. The CDR3 is CASSFSETQYF. In DNA, the CDR3 is TGTGCCAGCAGCTTTTCAGAGACCCAGTACTTC.

The chain joins TRBV9 to TRBJ1-2; TRBD1 aligns across 8 bases. The germline gives CDR1 SGDLS, CDR2 YYNGEE. The CDR3 runs to 14 residues. With 3 bases clipped from V and 4 bases from J, the junction kept 5 bases outside the gene matches. The CDR3 protein is CASSDGQGPYGYTF. CDR3 bases: TGTGCCAGCAGCGACGGACAGGGTCCCTATGGCTACACCTTC.

This chain links TRBV5-1 with TRBJ2-5, with TRBD2 as a possible D gene (5 bases). The CDR3 is made up of 14 amino acids. Germline lookup yields CDR1 SGHRS and CDR2 YFSETQ. The V end was cut by 2 bases, the J end by 5 bases, with 13 bases between. CDR3 sequence: CASSFLRVFETQYF. The CDR3 coding sequence is TGCGCCAGCAGCTTTCTGAGGGTTTTCGAGACCCAGTACTTC.

This chain uses TRBV7-2 with TRBJ2-2, with 9 bases identical to TRBD2. In germline, CDR1 is SGHTA, CDR2 FQGNSA. This CDR3 region has 15 residues. With 5 bases clipped from V and 2 bases from J, the junction kept 3 bases outside the gene matches. CDR3 amino acids: CASSTRGGNTGELFF. The CDR3 DNA reads TGTGCCAGCAGCACGCGGGGGGGCAACACCGGGGAGCTGTTTTTT. The full variable domain, rest sourced from reference TRBV7-2 and TRBJ2-2, is GAGVSQSPSNKVTEKGKDVELRCDPISGHTALYWYRQSLGQGLEFLIYFQGNSAPDKSGLPSDRFSAERTGGSVSTLTIQRTQQEDSAVYLCASSTRGGNTGELFFGEGSRLTVL.

This chain links TRBV29-1 with TRBJ2-1; possible D gene TRBD2, 6 bases. The germline gives CDR1 SQVTM, CDR2 ANQGSEA. V was shortened by 3 bases and J by 3 bases, with 9 bases between the two germline ends. There are 13 residues in the CDR3. The CDR3 loop reads CSVDGRNYNEQFF. CDR3 in DNA: TGCAGCGTTGACGGGAGAAACTACAATGAGCAGTTCTTC.

V is TRBV6-6 and J is TRBJ1-3, with no clear D. The V gene lost 7 bases and the J gene lost 2 bases, with 12 bases spanning the gap. Germline V CDR1 and CDR2: MNHNY, SVGAGI (reference sequence). The CDR3 sequence is 14 residues long. The CDR3 DNA is TGTGCCAGCAAATCTTCATCAACTGGAAACACCATATATTTT. It specifies CASKSSSTGNTIYF.

The chain recombines TRBV19 with TRBJ1-5; D unclear. Germline V lookup: CDR1 LNHDA, CDR2 SQIVND (reference sequence). V lost 7 bases and J lost 0, with 19 bases in between. This CDR3 contains 17 residues. CDR3 DNA sequence: TGTGCCAGTACCCATATGTGGTATAGTGATAGCAATCAGCCCCAGCATTTT. As protein: CASTHMWYSDSNQPQHF.

V usage is TRBV11-1 and J usage is TRBJ1-1; D is uncertain. CDR3 size: 13 residues. Germline V lookup: CDR1 SGHAT, CDR2 FQDESV (reference sequence). V was cut by 3 bases and J by 1 base, with 6 bases left in between. The CDR3 region has the DNA TGTGCCAGCAGCTTCGCCCGGAACACTGAAGCTTTCTTT. Residues: CASSFARNTEAFF.

This rearrangement joins TRBV12-3 or TRBV12-4 to TRBJ2-1, with D unresolved. V shed 2 bases and J shed 9 bases, with 8 bases lying between them. The CDR3 covers 12 residues. The CDR3 spells CASSLSRFEQFF. DNA for the CDR3: TGTGCCAGCAGTTTAAGTAGGTTTGAGCAGTTCTTC.